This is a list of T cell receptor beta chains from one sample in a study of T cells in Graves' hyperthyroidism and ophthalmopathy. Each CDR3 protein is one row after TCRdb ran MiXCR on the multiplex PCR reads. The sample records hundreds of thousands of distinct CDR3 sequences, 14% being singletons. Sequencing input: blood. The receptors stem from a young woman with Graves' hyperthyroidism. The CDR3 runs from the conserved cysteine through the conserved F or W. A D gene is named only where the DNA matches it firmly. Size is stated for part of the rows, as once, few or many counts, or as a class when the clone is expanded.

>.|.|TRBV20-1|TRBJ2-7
CSARAGTAPVEQYF
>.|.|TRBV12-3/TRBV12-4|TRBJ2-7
CASSLVFGGTGTDYEQYF
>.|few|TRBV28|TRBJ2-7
CASRGTDTYEQYF
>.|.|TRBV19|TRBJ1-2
CASSMEGVGYTF
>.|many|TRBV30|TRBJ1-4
CAWSRGEKLFF
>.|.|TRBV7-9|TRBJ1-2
CASSLAGTPLPGYTF
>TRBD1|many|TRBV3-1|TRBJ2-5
CASSQEGQVEETQYF
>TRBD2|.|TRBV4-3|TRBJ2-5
CASSQDALAEETQYF
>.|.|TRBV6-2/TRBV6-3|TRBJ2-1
CASSYSGRNNEQFF
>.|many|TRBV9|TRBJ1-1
CASSAKQGEAFF
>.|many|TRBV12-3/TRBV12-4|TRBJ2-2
CASRDSLRTGELFF
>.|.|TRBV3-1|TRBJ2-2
CASRRQSTGELFF
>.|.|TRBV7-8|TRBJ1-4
CASSLVVGNAEKPFF
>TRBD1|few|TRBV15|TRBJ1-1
CATSRAGTGNTEAFF
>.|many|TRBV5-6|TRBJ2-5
CASSFLGWLAQETQYF
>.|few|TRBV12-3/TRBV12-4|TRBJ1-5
CASSVDRSNQPQHF
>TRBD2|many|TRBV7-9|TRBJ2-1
CASSLALAGGQFF
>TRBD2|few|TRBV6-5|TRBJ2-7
CASSYQTGTSGRRYEQYF
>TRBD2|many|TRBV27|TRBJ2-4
CASSSPRLAGDIQYF
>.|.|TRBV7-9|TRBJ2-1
CASRFAIGGSYNEQFF
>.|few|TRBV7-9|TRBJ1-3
CASSLEAVTIYF
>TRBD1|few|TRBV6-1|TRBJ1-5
CASSLQGGVQPQHF
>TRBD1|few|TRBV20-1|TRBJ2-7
CSARPLPGQGAYEQYF
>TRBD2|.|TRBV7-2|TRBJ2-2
CASSPPGLAGEPTGELFF
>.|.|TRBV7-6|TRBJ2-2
CASSIHYGELFF
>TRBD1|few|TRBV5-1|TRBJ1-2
CASSPLGTEANYGYTF
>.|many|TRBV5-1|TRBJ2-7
CASSLAREAYEQYF
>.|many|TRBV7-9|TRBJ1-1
CASRHNPPGRRNTEAFF
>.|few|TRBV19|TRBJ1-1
CASSIGAGMNTEAFF
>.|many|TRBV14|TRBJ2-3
CASSQDKADTQYF
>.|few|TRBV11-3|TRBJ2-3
CASSWGLDTSTDTQCF
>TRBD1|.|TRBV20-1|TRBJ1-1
CSASILGQEAEAFF
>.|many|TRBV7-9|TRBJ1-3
CASSRGAGNTIYF
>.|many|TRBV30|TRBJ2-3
CAWARGALTDTQYF
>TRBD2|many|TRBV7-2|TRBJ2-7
CASSLDGGRRGEQYF
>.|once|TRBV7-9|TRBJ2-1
CASSELGLAPFF
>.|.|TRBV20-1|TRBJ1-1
CSARWVHTEAFF
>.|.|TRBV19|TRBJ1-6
CASSPGGNSPLHF
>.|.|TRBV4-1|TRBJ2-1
CASSQRGGDYNEQFF
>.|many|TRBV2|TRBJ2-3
CASIAGGSSTDTQYF
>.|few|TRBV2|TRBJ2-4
CASSERILLAGSNIQYF
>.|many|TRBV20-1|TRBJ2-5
CSARVGRKQETQYF
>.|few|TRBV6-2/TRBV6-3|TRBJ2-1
CASSYLSGSDEQFF
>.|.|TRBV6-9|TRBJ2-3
CASSFLGGQDTQYF
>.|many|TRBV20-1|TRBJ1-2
CSARTWTDYGYTF
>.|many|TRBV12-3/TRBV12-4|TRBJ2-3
CASTSGPTDTQYF
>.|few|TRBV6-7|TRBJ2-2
CASSYSNDGIGASGELFF
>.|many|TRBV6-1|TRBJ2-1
CASSYLSGKTDNEQFF
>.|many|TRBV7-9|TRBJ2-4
CASSFTINGNDIQYF
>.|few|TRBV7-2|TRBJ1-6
CASSPYSGSSYNSPLHF
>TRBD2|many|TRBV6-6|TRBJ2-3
CASSYGLAGGGTADTQYF
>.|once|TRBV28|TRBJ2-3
CDSSPTRDTQYF
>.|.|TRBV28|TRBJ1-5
CASSDGALPQHF